This T cell receptor (beta chain) is drawn from a study of monozygotic twins with inflammatory bowel disease. The germline gives CDR1 DFQATT, CDR2 SNEGSKA (reference sequence). The CDR3 is made up of 12 amino acids. TCRdb re-called the 5' RACE reads and gives one entry per CDR3 protein, without DNA. Its table lists 150,000 to 200,000 distinct CDR3 sequences. The TCR originated in a human donor with ulcerative colitis or Crohn's disease, or a healthy co-twin of an affected twin (not recorded which). Sequencing was performed on blood. This rearrangement joins TRBV20-1 to TRBJ1-2; TCRdb's assignment of TRBD1 cannot be checked, as there is no DNA. The CDR3: CSSGTGGYGYTF.